A selection of T cell receptor beta chains follows, all from one sample in a study of blood T cells in healthy people across ages. TCRdb itself ran the 5' RACE reads through MiXCR, one entry per CDR3 protein. This sample has more than 600,000 distinct CDR3 sequences, with just under 25% found just once. Another study also made use of these data, one on T cells of mothers and their children.

The sequencing input was blood. These receptors were taken from a boy aged 5-17 years in good health. Each CDR3 is given with its conserved first and last residue. D genes are given only for firm matches. Some rows have no size entry. The others give once, few or many, or a class for an expanded clone.

NA	TRBV6-2/TRBV6-3	TRBJ2-1	NA	TGTGCCACGGGGACAAACTACAATGAGCAGTTCTTC	CATGTNYNEQFF
NA	TRBV5-1	TRBJ2-1	many	TGCGCCAGCAGCTTGGCCGGGGGGCCCGACAATGAGCAGTTCTTC	CASSLAGGPDNEQFF
NA	TRBV29-1	TRBJ2-2	NA	TGCAGCGTTGGGGGGGCGAACACCGGGGAGCTGTTTTTT	CSVGGANTGELFF
NA	TRBV20-1	TRBJ1-4	NA	TGCAGTGCTAGGGGCTTTGGGCCAGGGAGAGAAAAACTGTTTTTT	CSARGFGPGREKLFF
TRBD1	TRBV6-6	TRBJ1-2	few	TGTGCCAGCGGAGGACAGGAATTAGGCTACGCCTTC	CASGGQELGYAF
TRBD2	TRBV12-3/TRBV12-4	TRBJ2-4	few	TGTGCCAGCAGCCCCGGGGGAGGGGACATTCAGTACTTC	CASSPGGGDIQYF
TRBD2	TRBV12-5	TRBJ2-2	few	TGTGCTAGTGGTTTGGAGGGACTAGCGGGAGTACGTACCGGGGAGCTGTTTTTT	CASGLEGLAGVRTGELFF
TRBD1	TRBV3-1	TRBJ2-1	NA	TGTGCCAGCAGCCAAGACCGGGACAGGGACTACAATGAGCAGTTCTTC	CASSQDRDRDYNEQFF
NA	TRBV28	TRBJ1-2	NA	TGTGCCGGCAGGTCAGCGAGTCGAGGCTACACCTTC	CAGRSASRGYTF
TRBD2	TRBV2	TRBJ2-2	few	TGTGCCAGCTCATTCGAGATTAGCGGGGGGGCCGGCGGGGAGCTGTTTTTT	CASSFEISGGAGGELFF
NA	TRBV21-1	TRBJ2-5	NA	TGTGCCAGCAGCAAAGATCCTGCTAGCGGGTTCCAAGAGACCCAGTACTTC	CASSKDPASGFQETQYF
NA	TRBV20-1	TRBJ1-2	few	TGCAGTGCTAGAGCGGCGGCGGACATCCTTAACTATGGCTACACCTTC	CSARAAADILNYGYTF
TRBD1	TRBV7-3	TRBJ2-1	NA	TGTGCCAGCAGCCCTACAGGGGGCGGGGACTCCTACAATGAGCAGTTCTTC	CASSPTGGGDSYNEQFF
NA	TRBV7-9	TRBJ2-5	few	TGTGTCAGCAGCTTAACAGAGACCCAGTACTTC	CVSSLTETQYF
NA	TRBV3-1	TRBJ1-1	NA	TGTGCCAGCAGCCATCTCCAGGGTAGAGCTGAAGCTTTCTTT	CASSHLQGRAEAFF
NA	TRBV7-2	TRBJ2-3	few	TGTGCCAGCAGCTTAGCGCGGGTAGATACGCAGTATTTT	CASSLARVDTQYF
TRBD1	TRBV5-1	TRBJ2-5	few	TGCGCCAGCAGCTTGTCGACAGGGCGAGCCCAGTACTTC	CASSLSTGRAQYF
NA	TRBV9	TRBJ2-5	few	TGTGCCAGCAGCCCCGGAGGGGGTCTCGGCGAGACCCAGTACTTC	CASSPGGGLGETQYF
NA	TRBV5-1	TRBJ2-4	NA	TGCGCCAGCAGCTTGGAAAGGGGCTGGGAAAACATTCAGTACTTC	CASSLERGWENIQYF
NA	TRBV3-1	TRBJ1-4	few	TGTGCCAGCAGCCGAGGGGTAAAGGCTAATGAAAAACTGTTTTTT	CASSRGVKANEKLFF
NA	TRBV19	TRBJ2-3	NA	TGTGCCAGTAGGTCGAGTGGGCAGGGCACAGATACGCAGTATTTT	CASRSSGQGTDTQYF
TRBD1	TRBV28	TRBJ1-1	NA	TGTGCCAGTGAGAGGGTGACCGGGACAGGGGGTTCTGAAGCTTTCTTT	CASERVTGTGGSEAFF
NA	TRBV10-3	TRBJ2-3	NA	TGTGCCATCAGTGATAGACAGTCAGATACGCAGTATTTT	CAISDRQSDTQYF
TRBD2	TRBV10-3	TRBJ2-7	few	TGTGCCATCACCGAGGGACTAGCTAACAACGAGCAGTACTTC	CAITEGLANNEQYF
NA	TRBV20-1	TRBJ1-6	NA	TGCAGTGCTAGAGATCGGGGGGCCTTTAATTCACCCCTCCACTTT	CSARDRGAFNSPLHF
TRBD2	TRBV6-1	TRBJ2-1	few	TGTGCCAGCAGTAGGGGGACTAGCGGGACCTACAATGAGCAGTTCTTC	CASSRGTSGTYNEQFF
NA	TRBV28	TRBJ2-7	NA	TGTGCCAGCAGTTCCCAGGGGCTCACCTACGAGCAGTACTTC	CASSSQGLTYEQYF
NA	TRBV11-3	TRBJ2-1	few	TGTGCCAGCAGCTTAGGGGCTATCGGTGAGCAGTTCTTC	CASSLGAIGEQFF
NA	TRBV28	TRBJ1-1	few	TGTGCCAGCAGTTTTTCCCCAGGGGCTGAAGCTTTCTTT	CASSFSPGAEAFF
NA	TRBV7-2	TRBJ2-4	few	TGTGCCAGCAGCATCCTTCGGACCAGCGAGGTTCAGTACTTC	CASSILRTSEVQYF
NA	TRBV3-1	TRBJ2-1	NA	TGTGCCAGCAGCGACTTTTTACAGGGCAATGAGCAGTTCTTC	CASSDFLQGNEQFF
TRBD1	TRBV29-1	TRBJ2-7	few	TGCAGCGTTTTCACAGGGGCCCACGAGCAGTACTTC	CSVFTGAHEQYF
NA	TRBV9	TRBJ1-2	few	TGTGCCAGCAGCGCTACCATAGGAGAATATGGCTACACCTTC	CASSATIGEYGYTF
NA	TRBV12-5	TRBJ1-4	few	TGTGCTAGTGGTTTAGACTCGGGACAACCAGGTTGGGAAAAACTGTTTTTT	CASGLDSGQPGWEKLFF
NA	TRBV29-1	TRBJ1-5	few	TGCAGCGTTGGATCCAAATATAGCAATCAGCCCCAGCATTTT	CSVGSKYSNQPQHF
TRBD1	TRBV3-1	TRBJ2-5	NA	TGTGCCAGCAGCCCTCGACAGGGCCCAGTGATGGAGACCCAGTACTTC	CASSPRQGPVMETQYF
NA	TRBV4-1	TRBJ2-5	few	TGCGCCAGCAGCCAAGTGCCAGACCAAGAGACCCAGTACTTC	CASSQVPDQETQYF
TRBD1	TRBV7-8	TRBJ2-7	NA	TGTGCCAGCAGCTTAGCTACCGGGACAGTCTCCTACGAGCAGTACTTC	CASSLATGTVSYEQYF
NA	TRBV10-3	TRBJ2-5	few	TGTGCCACCCAGAGCAACGGCAAAGAGACCCAGTACTTC	CATQSNGKETQYF
NA	TRBV19	TRBJ2-4	few	TGTGCCAGTAGTATAGAACAGAAAAACATTCAGTACTTC	CASSIEQKNIQYF
NA	TRBV12-3/TRBV12-4	TRBJ2-1	few	TGTGCCAGCAGTCCCCCGTGGAATGAGCAGTTCTTC	CASSPPWNEQFF
NA	TRBV12-3/TRBV12-4	TRBJ2-3	many	TGTGCCAGCAGTTTACCACAGTCGGATACGCAGTATTTT	CASSLPQSDTQYF
NA	TRBV29-1	TRBJ2-1	NA	TGCAGCCTCTTCGAGGAGGATCACAATGAGCAGTTCTTC	CSLFEEDHNEQFF
TRBD1	TRBV29-1	TRBJ2-5	few	TGCAGCGTTGTCCTGGAGGCAGGGGGCGAAGAGACCCAGTACTTC	CSVVLEAGGEETQYF